Listed here are 7 T cell receptor beta chains from one sample, sequenced in a study of CD8 T cells in ankylosing spondylitis. TCRdb analysed the 5' RACE reads with MiXCR anew, one entry per CDR3 protein. The sample has hundreds of thousands of distinct CDR3 sequences, approximately 8% seen once. The sequencing input was blood, either unsorted or a sorted T cell fraction (not recorded which). The source is a female donor with ankylosing spondylitis or in good health (not recorded which).

This clonotype has at least ten counts. The V gene is TRBV19, the J gene TRBJ1-1; the D gene is possibly TRBD1 (6 bases). The CDR3 consists of 16 residues. Looked up from germline, CDR1 is LNHDA and CDR2 is SQIVND (reference sequence). The ends were cut back, 4 bases at V and 2 bases at J, with 17 bases in the middle. This chain's CDR3 is CASSTRYEGGNTEAFF. The DNA for the CDR3 is TGTGCCAGTAGTACACGGTACGAAGGGGGAAACACTGAAGCTTTCTTT.

This clonotype showed up many times. This sequence joins TRBV29-1 and TRBJ1-1; TRBD1 aligns across 10 bases. V lost 0 bases and J lost 6; bases outside the gene matches: 1. Looked up from germline, CDR1 is SQVTM and CDR2 is ANQGSEA. The CDR3 contains 13 residues. The DNA for the CDR3 is TGCAGCGTTGAAGAGGGGACAGGGGCTGAAGCTTTCTTT. Its protein product is CSVEEGTGAEAFF.

This clonotype was counted a few times. This sequence joins TRBV3-1 and TRBJ2-7; 10 bases agree with TRBD2. The J segment lost 4 bases and the V segment lost 1 base, leaving 4 bases of the junction unmatched. The CDR3 consists of 15 residues. From germline, CDR1 is LGHDT and CDR2 YNNKEL (reference sequence). The DNA of the CDR3 is TGTGCCAGCAGCCAAGGAACTAGCGGGATATACGAGCAGTACTTC. This codes for CASSQGTSGIYEQYF.

At least ten counts were recorded for this clonotype. V and J are TRBV7-9 and TRBJ1-1; D is undetermined. This CDR3 is 13 amino acids long. Trimming took 1 base from V and 6 from J, leaving 9 bases between them. Germline V gene lookup returns CDR1 SEHNR and CDR2 FQNEAQ (reference sequence). The CDR3 spells CASSLDGPPEAFF. CDR3 DNA: TGTGCCAGCAGCTTAGACGGGCCTCCTGAAGCTTTCTTT.

This clonotype occurred many times. The chain carries TRBV10-3 and TRBJ2-3; D gene uncertain. Germline-derived CDR1 and CDR2 are ENHRY and SYGVKD. Trimming took off 10 bases at V and 6 bases at J, with 14 bases between the two ends. The CDR3 has 12 amino acids. The DNA for the CDR3 is TGTGCCACCTCATCCAGCTCCGATACGCAGTATTTT. It yields the protein CATSSSSDTQYF.

This clonotype was counted at least ten times. The chain has TRBV10-3 and TRBJ1-4; D is perhaps TRBD1 (6 bases). The CDR3 covers 14 residues. Germline V gene sequence: CDR1 ENHRY, CDR2 SYGVKD. V was pared by 3 bases and J by 5 bases, with 10 bases between. As DNA, the CDR3 is TGTGCCATCAGTGAAGGGGGAAAGAATGAAAAACTGTTTTTT. Translation gives CAISEGGKNEKLFF.

This clonotype was observed many times. The genes are TRBV10-3 and TRBJ2-1; 16 bases agree with TRBD2. Per germline, CDR1 ENHRY and CDR2 SYGVKD. The J segment lost 3 bases and the V segment lost 7 bases, leaving 6 bases of the junction unmatched. CDR3 length: 17 amino acids. The CDR3 DNA reads as TGTGCCATCACTAAAGGGACTAGCGGGAGGGACTACAATGAGCAGTTCTTC. Translating it yields CAITKGTSGRDYNEQFF.